Given below is one T cell receptor beta chain in context. At least ten counts were recorded for this clonotype. Its antigen remains unidentified. Nothing much larger sits one base from this clone, and base qualities are not available. The CDR3 goes from the cysteine to the phenylalanine over 12 residues. This entry keeps only the CDR3 DNA: 36 bases, framed from base 1. A distance of 4 bases separates the germline ends of V and J, which lose 2 bases and 8 bases respectively. Via the germline V gene (reference sequence), CDR1 is LGHDT and CDR2 YNNKEL. These data are taken from a study of T cells in Graves' hyperthyroidism and ophthalmopathy (dated by TCRdb to about 2019). In the study overall: Peripheral blood samples were taken at initial diagnosis, before any treatment was given. A discovery cohort of about a hundred patients, about 40 with Graves' ophthalmopathy and approximately 57 with stable Graves' hyperthyroidism, was used to find distinguishing TCR V-J signatures. Prospective prediction of ophthalmopathy was tested in an independent validation cohort of 18 to 20 hyperthyroidism patients and some 17 patients who later progressed to ophthalmopathy. The 85 to 100 discovery patients were divided at random into training and test sets in a 7:3 ratio. Thyroid tissue and blood T-cell repertoires from over 5 Graves' hyperthyroidism patients were also compared in the study. After blood sampling, hyperthyroidism patients were treated with methimazole at a starting dose of 30 mg daily, and ophthalmopathy patients were treated with high-dose intravenous methylprednisolone. The paper reports TCR Vbeta CDR3 sequencing of approximately 140 peripheral blood samples: 40 or so ophthalmopathy, fewer than 80 hyperthyroidism and roughly 17 progressor patients.

General findings and caveats noted by the study authors: A 13 V-J signature model separated ophthalmopathy from stable hyperthyroidism, with roughly 88% sensitivity and 81% to 83% specificity in cross-validation and 80%/75% in testing. No statistical method was used to set the sample size in advance, and investigators knew the group allocation. Most expanded thyroid clonotypes (frequency above 0.001) were also detected in blood, suggesting blood repertoires may reflect thyroid immune responses. In validation, the model predicted progression to ophthalmopathy with 55% to 71% sensitivity and less than 80% specificity, a median of about six months before onset.

Stable Graves' hyperthyroidism was defined as the absence of progression to ophthalmopathy over 18 months of follow-up. Hyperthyroidism patients were newly diagnosed, had a disease duration of under 2 months, and were aged 18 to 65 years. Exclusion was applied to patients with uncontrolled infections, other autoimmune diseases, pregnancy or lactation. Clinical symptoms, serum thyroxine and TRAb, thyroid ultrasound, and orbital computed tomography formed the basis for the diagnoses. PBMCs were separated from 8 to 10 ml of fresh peripheral blood using Ficoll-Paque density gradient centrifugation. Trizol reagent was used to extract total RNA, and RNA quality was then checked on an Agilent 2100 Bioanalyzer. The TCR beta CDR3 regions were amplified from the RNA transcripts. For the first round of RT-PCR on the TCR CDR3, the HTBI primer set was used together with the Qiagen OneStep RT-PCR kit. Libraries were constructed in a second round of multiplex PCR, after which size selection and purification were performed. The libraries were sequenced on an Illumina HiSeq2000 using paired-end 100 bp reads. The source study handled its data this way. SOAPnuke was used to process the raw data, removing reads that contained adapters or uncalled bases, had a mean Phred below 15, or lacked an exact match to the constant primer or identifier. High-quality paired reads were merged using COPE v1.2.5, and each unique nucleotide sequence was defined as a clonotype. MiTCR v1.1 was used to align the clonotypes against IMGT TRBV, TRBD and TRBJ reference segments. The analysis was restricted to V-J combinations with a frequency above 0.0001, which together covered just over 99% of the repertoires. The TCS score was defined as the ratio of F50 (clonal expansion) to E x V (chaos), calculated using BLOSUM62-based TCRdist between CDR3 peptides within each V-J. Welch's t-statistics and random forest reduced 500 to 550 V-J features to roughly 13, which were used in a naive Bayes classifier (R e1071). TCRdb reworked the public reads: Q25 trimming with fastp, MiXCR clone assembly, productive beta chains retained. Each entry merges the rows of one CDR3 protein and shows their most common DNA and genes. Here the V and J calls rest on TCRdb's processing, not on the authors' analysis. The sample records about 740,000 distinct CDR3 sequences, around 15% of which are singletons. Jointly, the top ten make up roughly a tenth of the sample.

The source of this sequence is a woman aged 18-29 years with Graves' hyperthyroidism. Specimen: blood. Here the chain combines TRBV3-1 and TRBJ1-6, with no reliable assignment of the D segment. The nucleotide sequence reads as follows: TGTGCCAGCAGCCAAAGGGATTCACCCCTCCACTTT. Translated, it reads CASSQRDSPLHF. The full variable domain, completed from the reference TRBV3-1 and TRBJ1-6 proteins outside the CDR3, reads DTAVSQTPKYLVTQMGNDKSIKCEQNLGHDTMYWYKQDSKKFLKIMFSYNNKELIINETVPNRFSPKSPDKAHLNLHINSLELGDSAVYFCASSQRDSPLHFGNGTRLTVT.